This T cell receptor (beta chain) was sequenced in a study of T cell changes during pregnancy in multiple sclerosis. Sequencing was performed with immunoSEQ multiplex PCR; in TCRdb, only in-frame clones are kept and a portion is missing. The data hold 100,000 to 110,000 clones, with 80% to 95% observed a single time. Trimming removed 6 bases from V and 7 bases from J; junction bases left unmatched: 12. The CDR3 contains 15 residues. CDR1 is SGHNT and CDR2 is YENEEA in the germline V gene. This specimen consisted of peripheral blood, obtained after pregnancy. The TCR comes from a female donor with multiple sclerosis, enrolled in a pregnancy study. V is TRBV11-3 and J is TRBJ2-1, with 7 bases that match TRBD1. The CDR3 reads CASRLTGATRNEQFF. CDR3 bases: TGTGCCAGCAGACTCACAGGGGCTACTAGGAATGAGCAGTTCTTC.